This T cell receptor beta chain was retrieved from a study of blood T cells in healthy people across ages. For this clonotype: What it binds is unknown.

This CDR3 region has 16 residues. Trimming cost V 7 bases and J 3 bases; bases outside gene matches: 14. Germline lookup yields CDR1 SGHTA and CDR2 FQGNSA. A sample-barcoded 5' primer and a J-beta primer mix were used in a second PCR of roughly 7 to 11 cycles. MiXCR, applied by TCRdb to the 5' RACE reads, yields one record per CDR3 protein. Of roughly 2 million distinct CDR3 sequences in the sample, 40% to 55% were seen once. Overall study findings and caveats: Across samples, TCR beta diversity tracked strongly with naive T cell percentage.

The sequence was collected from a woman between 40 and 55 years old in good health. The V and J genes are TRBV7-2 and TRBJ2-7; 8 bases match TRBD1. Sequencing was performed on blood. CDR3 DNA sequence: TGTGCCAGCACCCTGGGCGGGGCAGGGGGCCTCTACGAGCAGTACTTC. This gives the protein CASTLGGAGGLYEQYF.